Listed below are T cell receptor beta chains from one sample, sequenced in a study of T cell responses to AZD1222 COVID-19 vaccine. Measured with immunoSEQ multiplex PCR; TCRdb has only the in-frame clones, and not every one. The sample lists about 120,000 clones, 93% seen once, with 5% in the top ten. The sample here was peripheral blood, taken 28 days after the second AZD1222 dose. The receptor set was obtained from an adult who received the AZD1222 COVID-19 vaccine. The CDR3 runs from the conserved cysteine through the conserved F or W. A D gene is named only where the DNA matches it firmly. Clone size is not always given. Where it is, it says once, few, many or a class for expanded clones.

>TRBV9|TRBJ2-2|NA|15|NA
CASSVGGTNTGELFF
TGTGCCAGCAGCGTAGGAGGGACGAACACCGGGGAGCTGTTTTTT
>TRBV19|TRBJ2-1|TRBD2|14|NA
CASSRLANYNEQFF
TGTGCCAGTAGTAGACTAGCGAACTACAATGAGCAGTTCTTC
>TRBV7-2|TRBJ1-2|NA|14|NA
CASATLGGARGYTF
TGTGCCAGCGCTACCTTAGGAGGGGCGCGGGGCTACACCTTC
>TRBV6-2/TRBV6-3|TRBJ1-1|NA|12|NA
CASSFGGTEAFF
TGTGCCAGCAGTTTCGGGGGCACTGAAGCTTTCTTT
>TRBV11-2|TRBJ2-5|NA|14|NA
CASSLDYGVETQYF
TGTGCCAGCAGCTTAGACTACGGCGTTGAGACCCAGTACTTC
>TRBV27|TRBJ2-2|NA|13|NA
CASSWSGVGELFF
TGTGCCAGCAGTTGGTCAGGGGTCGGGGAGCTGTTTTTT
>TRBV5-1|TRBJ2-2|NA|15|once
CASSYGLLDTGELFF
TGCGCCAGCAGCTACGGGTTATTGGACACCGGGGAGCTGTTTTTT
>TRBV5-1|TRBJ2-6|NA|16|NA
CASSLVGSSGANVLTF
TGCGCCAGCAGCTTGGTCGGAAGCTCTGGGGCCAACGTCCTGACTTTC
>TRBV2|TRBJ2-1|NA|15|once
CASKPHGSSYNEQFF
TGTGCCAGCAAACCCCACGGAAGCTCCTACAATGAGCAGTTCTTC
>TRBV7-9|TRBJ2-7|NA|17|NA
CASSPYHESPQDYEQYF
TGTGCCAGCAGCCCCTACCACGAGAGCCCTCAGGACTACGAGCAGTACTTC
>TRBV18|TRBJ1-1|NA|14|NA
CASSLGASNTEAFF
TGTGCCAGCTCACTAGGAGCATCAAACACTGAAGCTTTCTTT